Listed here are 23 T cell receptor beta chains from one sample, sequenced in a study of regulatory T cells in long-lasting Graves disease. Time point described: persistent/refractory GD, antithyroid drugs over 5 years with positive TRAb. Scientists built the TCR library using RNA that was extracted from PBMCs. The authors built TCR beta libraries using iRepertoire HTBI primers and Arm-PCR of CDR3 regions. Using its own MiXCR run on the multiplex PCR reads, TCRdb lists one record per CDR3 protein. The sample contains roughly 400,000 distinct CDR3 sequences, roughly 20% of which appear only once. The sequencing used peripheral blood mononuclear cells (PBMCs), collected when the disease was refractory, from a patient treated with antithyroid drugs. These receptors came from a female donor with Graves disease.

Many counts were recorded for this clonotype. V and J are TRBV9 and TRBJ1-2, with D hard to call. CDR1 is SGDLS, CDR2 YYNGEE, per germline. The CDR3 runs to 13 residues. Trimming took off 4 bases at V and 1 base at J, with 8 bases between the two ends. CDR3 in amino acids: CASSSDLNYGYTF. The CDR3 nucleotides read TGTGCCAGCAGCTCAGATCTTAACTATGGCTACACCTTC.

The V gene is TRBV7-9, the J gene TRBJ2-2; 12 bases agree with TRBD1. V lost 3 bases to trimming and J lost 4 bases; unmatched junction nucleotides: 12. Germline V gives CDR1 SEHNR, CDR2 FQNEAQ (reference sequence). CDR3 length: 19 residues. For the CDR3, the DNA is TGTGCCAGCAGCTTGAAGGGACAGGGGGCGCTTGTGGGCACCGGGGAGCTGTTTTTT. Protein product: CASSLKGQGALVGTGELFF.

This rearrangement joins TRBV6-2 or TRBV6-3 to TRBJ1-1; D unclear. The CDR3 loop spans 14 amino acids. V lost 0 bases and J 3 bases, leaving 8 bases between the germline ends. Germline V lookup: CDR1 MNHEY, CDR2 SVGEGT. The chain's CDR3 is CASSYSFRDTEAFF. The CDR3 nucleotides are TGTGCCAGCAGTTACTCTTTTCGTGACACTGAAGCTTTCTTT.

The CDR3 region is CASSLASLQPQHF. CDR3 bases: TGTGCCAGCAGCTTAGCTTCCCTTCAGCCCCAGCATTTT. The chain is built from TRBV7-2 and TRBJ1-5; no definite D call. Germline CDR1 SGHTA, CDR2 FQGNSA. The CDR3 sequence is 13 residues long. V dropped 0 bases and J dropped 6 bases, with 6 bases sitting between them. The full variable domain, rest sourced from reference TRBV7-2 and TRBJ1-5, is GAGVSQSPSNKVTEKGKDVELRCDPISGHTALYWYRQSLGQGLEFLIYFQGNSAPDKSGLPSDRFSAERTGGSVSTLTIQRTQQEDSAVYLCASSLASLQPQHFGDGTRLSIL.

Ten or more counts support this clonotype. The V and J genes are TRBV28 and TRBJ2-5, with D perhaps given as TRBD1 or TRBD2 (5 bases each). CDR1 MDHEN and CDR2 SYDVKM come from the germline V gene. V was pared by 1 base and J by 6 bases, with 12 bases between. The CDR3 sequence is 14 residues long. Here the CDR3 DNA reads TGTGCCAGCAGTTTATTCCGGGGCCTCAAGACCCAGTACTTC. It codes for CASSLFRGLKTQYF.

This clonotype was found many times. The chain links TRBV7-2 to TRBJ2-7; D perhaps matches TRBD2 (6 bases). The CDR3 contains 17 residues. V was trimmed by 4 bases and J by 0 bases, leaving 19 bases between them. Germline CDR1 and CDR2: SGHTA and FQGNSA. For the CDR3, the DNA is TGTGCCAGCAGCTCGATTAGCGCGGGGCGGGACTCCTACGAGCAGTACTTC. Amino acids: CASSSISAGRDSYEQYF.

This clonotype appeared a few times. One end of the junction varies from germline; a read error may be responsible. The chain carries TRBV28 and TRBJ2-7; TRBD1 is a possible D gene (5 bases). Germline V gene data show CDR1 as MDHEN and CDR2 as SYDVKM. The CDR3 consists of 14 residues. CDR3 bases: TGTGCCGGCAGTACCCAGTTGGGGCAGTGGAAGCAGTACTTC. Translated, it gives CAGSTQLGQWKQYF.

The chain has TRBV12-5 and TRBJ2-1; TRBD2 agrees at 12 bases. CDR3 length: 15 amino acids. The V gene end was trimmed by 5 bases and the J gene end by 5 bases; junction bases not matched to a gene: 4. CDR1 and CDR2 (germline): LGHNT, FRNRAP. This CDR3 is CASGLGLAGNNEQFF. DNA of the CDR3: TGTGCTAGTGGTCTCGGACTAGCGGGGAACAATGAGCAGTTCTTC.

This sequence joins TRBV24-1 and TRBJ2-3, with TRBD1 identical over 7 bases. V trimming: 1 base; J trimming: 2 bases; junction bases outside the gene matches: 5. CDR1 and CDR2 (germline): KGHDR, SFDVKD. The CDR3 runs to 16 residues. In DNA, the CDR3 is TGTGCCACCAGTGATTTCCCGACAGGGCTCACAGATACGCAGTATTTT. It specifies CATSDFPTGLTDTQYF.

The table lists this clonotype with a few counts. V gene TRBV12-3 or TRBV12-4 combines with J gene TRBJ2-5, with 14 bases that match TRBD2. After removal of 1 base from V and 6 bases from J, the junction contained 13 bases not matched to a gene. This CDR3 has 19 amino acids. The CDR3 DNA follows: TGTGCCAGCAGTTTAGGGGGGGGACTAGCGGGAGTTACCCAGAAGACCCAGTACTTC. Translated: CASSLGGGLAGVTQKTQYF.

This clonotype has a count of ten or more. V and J are TRBV11-2 and TRBJ2-5; TRBD1 matches at 8 bases. The CDR3 has 15 residues. Germline V gene lookup returns CDR1 SGHAT and CDR2 FQNNGV. V shed 5 bases, J shed 0 bases, and the junction held 5 bases outside the gene matches. CDR3 sequence (DNA): TGTGCCAGCAGCCAGGGGGCGGGGTACCAAGAGACCCAGTACTTC. Amino acids: CASSQGAGYQETQYF.

This clonotype was detected a few times. This chain uses TRBV20-1 with TRBJ2-7; tentatively, D is TRBD1 (5 bases). Germline CDR1 reads DFQATT; CDR2 reads SNEGSKA (reference sequence). V gave up 2 bases and J gave up 6 bases, with 17 bases separating them. This CDR3 region has 14 residues. The CDR3 loop is CSARRQSTNFEQYF. The CDR3 coding sequence is TGCAGTGCTAGAAGACAGTCTACCAATTTCGAGCAGTACTTC.

This clonotype was observed many times. The chain recombines TRBV12-3 or TRBV12-4 with TRBJ2-2; the match to TRBD1 covers 9 bases. This CDR3 region has 16 residues. V trimming: 5 bases; J trimming: 8 bases; junction bases outside the gene matches: 12. The chain's CDR3 is CASSLQPTGGGGELFF. DNA for the CDR3: TGTGCCAGCAGTCTCCAGCCGACAGGGGGTGGTGGGGAGCTGTTTTTT.

This clonotype was counted a few times. The CDR3 loop reads CAAMGSATYEQYF. The CDR3, as DNA: TGTGCCGCCATGGGTAGCGCGACCTACGAGCAGTACTTC. The genes are TRBV28 and TRBJ2-7; D perhaps matches TRBD2 (5 bases). This CDR3 is 13 amino acids long. The germline CDR1 and CDR2 sequences are MDHEN and SYDVKM. Between the trimmed V and J ends, which lost 11 bases and 2 bases, there was a span of 16 bases.

Many counts were recorded for this clonotype. The rearrangement joins TRBV28 to TRBJ1-5; D may be TRBD1 (6 bases). Between the trimmed V and J ends, which lost 5 bases and 4 bases, there was a span of 18 bases. This CDR3 is 16 amino acids long. CDR1 and CDR2 from the germline V gene are MDHEN and SYDVKM. CDR3 region: CASSREQGLGNQPQHF. In DNA, the CDR3 is TGTGCCAGCAGTAGGGAACAGGGCTTGGGGAATCAGCCCCAGCATTTT.

This clonotype has a count of ten or more. The chain joins TRBV7-2 to TRBJ1-1, with a weak D call TRBD1 (5 bases). Trimming took off 1 base at V and 2 bases at J, with 14 bases between the two ends. The CDR3 has 16 residues. The germline gives CDR1 SGHTA, CDR2 FQGNSA. The DNA for the CDR3 is TGTGCCAGCAGCTTAGTCTGGGGGACGGTTAACACTGAAGCTTTCTTT. Residues: CASSLVWGTVNTEAFF.

This clonotype was detected a few times. The chain uses TRBV19 and TRBJ2-7, with D perhaps matching TRBD2 (6 bases). The CDR3 loop spans 15 amino acids. CDR1 and CDR2 (germline): LNHDA, SQIVND (reference sequence). The V end was cut by 2 bases, the J end by 7 bases, with 18 bases between. The CDR3 here is CASSIMSQDAGEQYF. For the CDR3, the DNA is TGTGCCAGTAGTATAATGTCCCAGGACGCGGGGGAGCAGTACTTC.

This clonotype has ten or more counts. The rearrangement links TRBV12-3 or TRBV12-4 to TRBJ2-5; possible D gene TRBD2, 5 bases. The length of the CDR3 is 13 residues. The V gene lost 5 bases and the J gene lost 2 bases, with 9 bases spanning the gap. CDR3 amino acids: CASSDPGQETQYF. The CDR3 coding sequence is TGTGCCAGCAGTGATCCGGGACAAGAGACCCAGTACTTC.

This clonotype was seen more than once but under ten times. The chain links TRBV28 to TRBJ2-7, with TRBD1 identical over 10 bases. The J segment lost 6 bases and the V segment lost 6 bases, leaving 11 bases of the junction unmatched. Germline assignment: CDR1 MDHEN and CDR2 SYDVKM. The CDR3 extends over 15 amino acids. CDR3 coding DNA: TGTGCCAGCAGCAGTACTGGACAGGGGGTAGGCGAGCAGTACTTC. This gives the protein CASSSTGQGVGEQYF.

At least ten counts were recorded for this clonotype. The chain carries TRBV11-2 and TRBJ2-7; the D is unclear. V was clipped by 0 bases and J by 2 bases, with 5 bases between them. The CDR3 contains 13 residues. Germline CDR1 reads SGHAT; CDR2 reads FQNNGV. Here the CDR3 reads CASSLEQTYEQYF. The CDR3 DNA reads as TGTGCCAGCAGCTTAGAACAGACCTACGAGCAGTACTTC.

This clonotype was counted at least ten times. The chain employs TRBV3-1 and TRBJ1-1; D remains ambiguous. The V gene's germline CDR1 is LGHDT and CDR2 YNNKEL (reference sequence). This CDR3 has 12 residues. The ends were cut back, 1 base at V and 8 bases at J, with 8 bases in the middle. Here the CDR3 reads CASSQGFAEAFF. The CDR3 bases are TGTGCCAGCAGCCAAGGCTTCGCCGAAGCTTTCTTT.

This clonotype was detected a few times. The gene calls are TRBV19 and TRBJ1-1; 7 bases map to TRBD1. The germline CDR1 and CDR2 sequences are LNHDA and SQIVND (reference sequence). CDR3 length: 15 residues. Losses at the gene ends were 5 bases for V and 2 bases for J; bases not matched to a gene: 8. The CDR3 DNA follows: TGTGCCAGTAGTCCCGACAGGGTGAGAAACACTGAAGCTTTCTTT. Amino acid sequence: CASSPDRVRNTEAFF. Variable domain in full (rest from reference TRBV19 and TRBJ1-1): DGGITQSPKYLFRKEGQNVTLSCEQNLNHDAMYWYRQDPGQGLRLIYYSQIVNDFQKGDIAEGYSVSREKKESFPLTVTSAQKNPTAFYLCASSPDRVRNTEAFFGQGTRLTVV.

This clonotype was detected many times. This chain joins TRBV28 and TRBJ1-1, with 8 positions matching TRBD1. V trimming: 6 bases; J trimming: 6 bases; junction bases outside the gene matches: 12. Germline-derived CDR1 and CDR2 are MDHEN and SYDVKM. The CDR3 totals 15 residues. CDR3 residues: CASRGPGQVGPEAFF. CDR3 coding DNA: TGTGCCAGCAGAGGACCGGGACAGGTTGGTCCTGAAGCTTTCTTT.